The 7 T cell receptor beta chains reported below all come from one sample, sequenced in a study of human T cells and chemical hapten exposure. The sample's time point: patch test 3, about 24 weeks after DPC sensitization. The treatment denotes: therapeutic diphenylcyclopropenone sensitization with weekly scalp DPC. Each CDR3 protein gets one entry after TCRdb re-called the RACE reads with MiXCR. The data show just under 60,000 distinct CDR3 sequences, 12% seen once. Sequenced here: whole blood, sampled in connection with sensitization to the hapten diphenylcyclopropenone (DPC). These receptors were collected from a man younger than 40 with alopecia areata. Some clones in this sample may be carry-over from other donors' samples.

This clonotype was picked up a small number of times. CDR3 sequence: CASSFSPGPQRPQHF. CDR3 in DNA: TGCGCCAGCAGCTTCTCTCCAGGGCCCCAGAGGCCCCAGCATTTT. The rearrangement joins TRBV5-1 to TRBJ1-5, with D perhaps TRBD1 (5 bases). Germline CDR1 is SGHRS and CDR2 is YFSETQ. Trimming took 2 bases from V and 9 from J, leaving 18 bases between them. This CDR3 contains 15 residues.

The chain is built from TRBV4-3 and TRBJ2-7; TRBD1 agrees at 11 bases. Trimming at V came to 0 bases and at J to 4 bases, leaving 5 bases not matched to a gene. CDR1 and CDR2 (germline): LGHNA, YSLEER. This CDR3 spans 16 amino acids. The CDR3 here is CASSQDRTGGGYEQYF. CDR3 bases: TGCGCCAGCAGCCAAGATAGGACAGGGGGCGGTTACGAGCAGTACTTC.

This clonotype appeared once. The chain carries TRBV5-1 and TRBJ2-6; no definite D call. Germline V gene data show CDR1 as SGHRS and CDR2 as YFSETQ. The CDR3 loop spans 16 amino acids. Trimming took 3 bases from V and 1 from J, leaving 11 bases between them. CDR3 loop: CASSWMEMSGANVLTF. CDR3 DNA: TGCGCCAGCAGCTGGATGGAGATGTCTGGGGCCAACGTCCTGACTTTC.

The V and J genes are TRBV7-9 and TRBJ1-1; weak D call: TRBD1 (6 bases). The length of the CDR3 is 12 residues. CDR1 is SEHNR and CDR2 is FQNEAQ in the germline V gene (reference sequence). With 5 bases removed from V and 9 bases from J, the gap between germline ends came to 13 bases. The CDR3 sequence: CASSPTQGKAFF. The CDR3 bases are TGTGCCAGCAGCCCAACACAGGGAAAAGCTTTCTTT.

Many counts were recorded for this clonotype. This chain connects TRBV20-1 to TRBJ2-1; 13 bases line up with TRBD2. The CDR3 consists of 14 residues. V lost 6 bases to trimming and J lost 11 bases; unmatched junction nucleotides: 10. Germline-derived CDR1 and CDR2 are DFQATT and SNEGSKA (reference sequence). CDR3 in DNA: TGCAGTGCCCAAACTAGCGGGGGGGCCTATAAGCAGTTCTTC. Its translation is CSAQTSGGAYKQFF.

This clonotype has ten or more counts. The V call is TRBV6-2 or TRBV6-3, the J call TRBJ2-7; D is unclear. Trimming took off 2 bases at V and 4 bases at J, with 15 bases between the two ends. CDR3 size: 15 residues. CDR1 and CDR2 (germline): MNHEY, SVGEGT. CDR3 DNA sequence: TGTGCCAGCAGTTACGGAGTAGGGTGGGAATACGAGCAGTACTTC. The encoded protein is CASSYGVGWEYEQYF.

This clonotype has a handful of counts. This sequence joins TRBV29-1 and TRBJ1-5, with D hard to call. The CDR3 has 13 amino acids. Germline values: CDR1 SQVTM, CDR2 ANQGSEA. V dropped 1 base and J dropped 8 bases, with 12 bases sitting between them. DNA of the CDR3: TGCAGCGTTGAAGGTAGGGCAGCTAAGCCCCAGCATTTT. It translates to CSVEGRAAKPQHF.